This T cell receptor beta chain was captured by sequencing in a study of early T cells in non-severe SARS-CoV-2 infection (dated by TCRdb to 2020 to 2023). About the study as a whole: Bulk RNA from unsorted whole blood was used for TCR sequencing, so alpha and beta chains could not be paired.

Libraries were constructed by 5' RACE. Sequenced on a NextSeq 500. The TCR library protocol attached unique molecular identifiers to individual cDNA molecules to correct for sequencing error and PCR bias. Both TCR alpha and beta chains were sequenced, and tight co-correlation was observed between alpha and beta sequence abundances in each sample. The authors processed their data as follows. V gene, J gene and CDR3 annotation of TCR sequences was performed with Decombinator V4. Expanded TCRs were defined as changing significantly between any two time points under a Poisson model with p below 0.0001. TCR abundances were normalised to the total number of TCRs sequenced per sample and expressed as counts per million. MAIT TCRs were defined by TRAV1-2 paired with TRAJ12, TRAJ20 or TRAJ33, and iNKT TCRs by TRAV10 paired with TRAJ18. VDJdb, accessed 1 November 2021, was searched for CMV, EBV and SARS-CoV-2 annotated TCRs, excluding TCRs annotated for multiple antigens. In-frame beta chains were kept once TCRdb had trimmed the public reads at Q25 with fastp and called clones with MiXCR. Rows with one shared CDR3 protein collapse into an entry with the most common genes and DNA. The V and J calls, along with clone size, are taken from TCRdb and not from the paper's own processing. The sample yields 25,000 to 35,000 distinct CDR3 sequences; 3.9% were counted once. The ten biggest clones cover roughly 8.2% of the sample.

In the germline V gene, CDR1 corresponds to SNHLY and CDR2 to FYNNEI. The CDR3 has 14 amino acids, counting the end cysteine and phenylalanine. Only the CDR3 part of the read is kept: 42 bases, read in frame from the first base. This was a case-control study nested in a cohort of healthcare workers in London, UK, who had nasopharyngeal swab PCR tests and blood samples taken every week. Healthcare workers were enrolled in the week of the UK lockdown, from 23 to 31 March 2020, and were followed every week for up to roughly 15 weeks. The sample holds many counts of this clonotype. It lacks a known antigen. An end of the junction differs from the germline gene, which may be a read error. Study-level results and caveats: Matching against VDJdb was skewed toward anti-spike CD8 responses, likely underestimated virus-specific expansions, and missed private and CD4 specificities.

Recombination linked TRBV2 to TRBJ1-1; no D gene can be assigned with confidence. This clonotype was sampled from an adult who was a healthcare worker with PCR-confirmed SARS-CoV-2 infection or an uninfected control (not recorded which). The source material was whole blood. The CDR3 protein: CASSEDPPEAGTFF. The DNA sequence is as follows: TGTGCCAGCAGCGAAGACCCTCCGGAGGCTGGAACTTTCTTT.